This T cell receptor (beta chain) was sequenced during a study of vaccination effects on CD4 cells after COVID-19. CDR1 and CDR2 (germline): MNHEY, SVGEGT. The V and J ends lost 5 bases and 2 bases respectively, with 7 bases between them. This CDR3 spans 12 amino acids. ViraFEST used viral peptide pools to expand antigen-specific CD4+ T cells before sequencing. Scientists isolated CD4+ T cells after an approximately 10-day culture period ended. Sequenced by immunoSEQ multiplex PCR; TCRdb stores in-frame clones only, minus some. The table has 25,000 to 35,000 clones, roughly two thirds seen once. Concerning this clone: Its specificity is unknown.

The clonotype originates from a human donor who received a COVID-19 vaccine. Here the sequenced sample was CD4+ T cells from PBMCs cultured with HCoV-229E spike peptides, taken before COVID-19 vaccination. The chain couples TRBV6-2 or TRBV6-3 to TRBJ2-7; D call uncertain. The CDR3 DNA is TGTGCCAGCAGTGGGCTAGCCTACGAGCAGTACTTC. Translation gives CASSGLAYEQYF.